This T cell receptor (beta chain) was found in a study of OX40 agonist ivuxolimab in advanced cancers. The CDR3 covers 14 residues. V gave up 8 bases and J gave up 3 bases, with 15 bases separating them. The germline gives CDR1 LNHDA, CDR2 SQIVND (reference sequence). Only in-frame clones appear in the TCRdb table, and some are missing; sequencing was by immunoSEQ multiplex PCR. The profile shows tens of thousands of clones, roughly nine tenths of them singletons. The chain employs TRBV19 and TRBJ2-3; D possibly uses TRBD1 or TRBD2 (5 bases each). The material was CD4+ or CD8+ T cells sorted from blood, obtained in a trial of the OX40 agonist ivuxolimab. The TCR originated in an adult with an advanced solid tumor such as melanoma, head and neck, liver or kidney cancer. The CDR3 DNA follows: TGTGCCAGTCGGTCAGACGGGGCAACAGATACGCAGTATTTT. The encoded protein is CASRSDGATDTQYF. The full variable domain, its missing parts supplied by reference TRBV19 and TRBJ2-3, is DGGITQSPKYLFRKEGQNVTLSCEQNLNHDAMYWYRQDPGQGLRLIYYSQIVNDFQKGDIAEGYSVSREKKESFPLTVTSAQKNPTAFYLCASRSDGATDTQYFGPGTRLTVL.